This T cell receptor beta chain was sequenced for a study of cytomegalovirus exposure and HLA in healthy donors. Study results and caveats: Earlier analysis looked at TCR beta V segments, and most were productive about 87% or about 30% of the time. A later analysis found most CMV-associated TCR beta chains apparently HLA-restricted.

Both 60 Vbeta primers and 13 Jbeta primers went into the PCR. Sequencing was performed with immunoSEQ multiplex PCR; in TCRdb, only in-frame clones are kept and a portion is missing. The sample gives 170,000 or so clones, around 80% of which show up once; 5.5% to 7.5% is in the top ten. With regard to this clone: Its antigen is currently unknown.

The CDR3 consists of 21 residues. The V gene end was trimmed by 2 bases and the J gene end by 4 bases; junction bases not matched to a gene: 22. CDR1 and CDR2 (germline): SGHRS, YFSETQ. This TCR was sampled from a man aged 25 to 45 in good health and CMV-seropositive. The material sequenced was PBMCs. The rearrangement joins TRBV5-1 to TRBJ1-4; 8 bases fit TRBD1. The CDR3 DNA reads as TGCGCCAGCAGCTTTTGGCGCACTATCGGGTTCTCACAGGGGGTTAATGAAAAACTGTTTTTT. It codes for CASSFWRTIGFSQGVNEKLFF.